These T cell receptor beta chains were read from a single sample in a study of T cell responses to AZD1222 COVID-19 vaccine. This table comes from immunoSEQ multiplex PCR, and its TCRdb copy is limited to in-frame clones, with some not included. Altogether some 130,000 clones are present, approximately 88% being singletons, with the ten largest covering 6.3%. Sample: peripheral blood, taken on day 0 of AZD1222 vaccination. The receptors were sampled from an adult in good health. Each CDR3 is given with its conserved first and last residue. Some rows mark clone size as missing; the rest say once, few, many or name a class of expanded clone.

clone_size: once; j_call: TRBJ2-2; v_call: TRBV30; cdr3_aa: CAWRGLTGNAGELFF
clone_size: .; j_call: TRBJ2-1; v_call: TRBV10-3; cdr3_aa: CAISEPMGGEVNEQFF
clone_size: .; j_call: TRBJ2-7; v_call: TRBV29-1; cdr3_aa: CSVGATSGYEQYF
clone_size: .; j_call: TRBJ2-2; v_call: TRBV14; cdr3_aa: CASSPQRAGDLAGELFF
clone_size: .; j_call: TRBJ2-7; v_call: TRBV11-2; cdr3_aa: CASSLVASGGSGEQYF
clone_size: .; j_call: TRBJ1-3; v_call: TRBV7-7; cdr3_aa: CASSPSVGVGNTIYF
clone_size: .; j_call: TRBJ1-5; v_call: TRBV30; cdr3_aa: CAWSDVESNQPQHF
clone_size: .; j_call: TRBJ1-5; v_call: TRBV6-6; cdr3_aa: CASSYSQSDQPQHF
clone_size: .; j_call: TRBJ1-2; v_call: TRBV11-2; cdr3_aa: CASSLDRNYGYTF
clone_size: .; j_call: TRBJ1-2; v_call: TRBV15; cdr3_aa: CATSSDKYGYTF
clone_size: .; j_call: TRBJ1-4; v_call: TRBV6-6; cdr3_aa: CASSPRRGGVSSEKLFF
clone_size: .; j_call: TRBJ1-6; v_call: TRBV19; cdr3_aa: CASSTPPGQGNSPLHF
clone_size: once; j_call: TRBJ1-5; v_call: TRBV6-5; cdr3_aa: CASSYGTGLNQPQHF
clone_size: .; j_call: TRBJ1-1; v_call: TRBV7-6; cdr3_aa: CASSLTNRGTTEAFF
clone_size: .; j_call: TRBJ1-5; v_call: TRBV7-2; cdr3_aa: CASSLVAIGSRSNQPQHF
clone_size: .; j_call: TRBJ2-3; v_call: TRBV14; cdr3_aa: CATTGVGGTDTQYF
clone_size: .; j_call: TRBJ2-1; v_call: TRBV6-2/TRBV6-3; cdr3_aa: CASSLPSGAPNEQFF
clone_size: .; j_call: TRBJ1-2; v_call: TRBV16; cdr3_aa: CASSRAFRDDSRGYGYTF
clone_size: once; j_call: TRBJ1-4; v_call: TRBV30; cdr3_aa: CAWEPGTAYEKLFF
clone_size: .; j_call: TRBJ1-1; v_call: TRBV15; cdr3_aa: CATSRGVSNTEAFF
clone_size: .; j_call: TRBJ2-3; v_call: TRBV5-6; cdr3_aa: CASSLRAGRGYNTDTQYF
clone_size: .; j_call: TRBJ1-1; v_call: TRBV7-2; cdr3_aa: CASKTGPREGNTEAFF
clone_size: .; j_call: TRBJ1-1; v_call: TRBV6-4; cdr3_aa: CASSDRGGPQDTEAFF
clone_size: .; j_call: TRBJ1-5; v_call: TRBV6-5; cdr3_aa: CASRQDSNQPQHF
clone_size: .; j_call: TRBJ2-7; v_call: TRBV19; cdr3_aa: CASSIGYEQYF
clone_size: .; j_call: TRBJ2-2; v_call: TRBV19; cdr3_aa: CASSSLDRGRRELFF
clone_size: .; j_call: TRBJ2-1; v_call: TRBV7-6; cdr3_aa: CASSSPYTGRDNEQFF
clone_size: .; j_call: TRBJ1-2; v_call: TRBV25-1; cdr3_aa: CASSEFAVNGYTF
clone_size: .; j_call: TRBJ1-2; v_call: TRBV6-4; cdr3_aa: CASSRISEPNYGYTF
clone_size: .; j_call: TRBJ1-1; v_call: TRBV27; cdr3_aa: CASSPTGRGANTEAFF